This passage covers 17 T cell receptor beta chains from one sample sequenced in a study of T cells after yellow fever vaccination. From the 5' RACE reads, TCRdb called clonotypes with MiXCR, one entry per CDR3 protein. The sample yields some 400,000 distinct CDR3 sequences, around a sixth seen once. Specimen: PBMCs, collected before the yellow fever booster vaccination. The receptors were sampled from a man aged 18 to 30 who received the YFV17D yellow fever vaccine.

The chain carries TRBV28 and TRBJ2-7; D is unresolved. Germline V CDR1 and CDR2: MDHEN, SYDVKM. This CDR3 has 16 amino acids. Trimming took off 5 bases at V and 2 bases at J, with 19 bases between the two ends. This chain's CDR3 is CASSHRIGKIAYEQYV. In nucleotides, the CDR3 is TGTGCCAGCAGTCACCGTATTGGCAAAATCGCCTACGAGCAGTACGTC.

The chain is built from TRBV4-2 and TRBJ1-2; TRBD1 matches 7 bases. Germline trimming cut 2 bases from V and 4 bases from J; bases unmatched to any gene: 22. From germline, CDR1 is LGHNA and CDR2 YNFKEQ. The CDR3 is 20 amino acids. This chain's CDR3 is CASSQKSGTASHTPSYGYTF. The CDR3, as DNA: TGTGCCAGCAGCCAAAAGTCCGGGACAGCTTCACATACCCCCTCCTATGGCTACACCTTC.

The gene calls are TRBV7-9 and TRBJ2-2; the D is unclear. There are 13 residues in the CDR3. Trimming cost V 1 base and J 6 bases, with 6 bases left between them. Germline lookup yields CDR1 SEHNR and CDR2 FQNEAQ (reference sequence). Here the CDR3 reads CASSLEMPGELFF. The CDR3 DNA sequence: TGTGCCAGCAGCTTAGAAATGCCCGGGGAGCTGTTTTTT. Combining the CDR3 with reference TRBV7-9 and TRBJ2-2 gives the whole variable domain DTGVSQNPRHKITKRGQNVTFRCDPISEHNRLYWYRQTLGQGPEFLTYFQNEAQLEKSRLLSDRFSAERPKGSFSTLEIQRTEQGDSAMYLCASSLEMPGELFFGEGSRLTVL.

CDR3 loop: CSARKGHHNEQFF. The CDR3, as DNA: TGCAGTGCTAGAAAGGGACACCACAATGAGCAGTTCTTC. This chain uses TRBV20-1 with TRBJ2-1; D might be TRBD1 (6 bases). The CDR3 length is 13 residues. Trimming took 2 bases from V and 5 from J, leaving 10 bases between them. Per germline, CDR1 DFQATT and CDR2 SNEGSKA (reference sequence).

The rearrangement links TRBV10-3 to TRBJ2-4; perhaps TRBD1 as D (6 bases). Trimming left V 6 bases short and J 7 bases short, with 10 bases between. The CDR3 runs 12 residues. From germline, CDR1 is ENHRY and CDR2 SYGVKD. The CDR3 loop is CAIRGTGNIQYF. DNA of the CDR3: TGTGCCATCAGGGGAACAGGGAACATTCAGTACTTC.

This clonotype appeared a few times. J is TRBJ2-7 and V is TRBV20-1; D unclear. Trimming removed 0 bases at V and 1 base at J, with 7 bases between. The CDR3 consists of 13 residues. Germline V gene lookup returns CDR1 DFQATT and CDR2 SNEGSKA (reference sequence). The CDR3 sequence is CSARDSGSYEQYV. The CDR3 coding sequence is TGCAGTGCTAGAGATTCAGGTTCCTACGAGCAGTACGTC.

The chain joins TRBV6-5 to TRBJ2-1, with D possibly being TRBD2 (7 bases). The CDR3 runs to 13 residues. From germline, CDR1 is MNHEY and CDR2 SVGAGI. The germline V and J ends were trimmed by 9 bases and 9 bases, with 18 bases remaining between them. CDR3 nucleotide sequence: TGTGCCAGTGGAATTTCGGGGGGCACTGAGCAGTTCTTC. It is translated as CASGISGGTEQFF.

At least ten counts were recorded for this clonotype. The chain couples TRBV20-1 to TRBJ1-6; 9 bases are a match to TRBD1. V was clipped by 0 bases and J by 5 bases; unmatched bases: 8. From germline, CDR1 is DFQATT and CDR2 SNEGSKA (reference sequence). This CDR3 has 17 amino acids. CDR3 sequence: CSARDPRTGENNSPLHF. The CDR3 DNA sequence: TGCAGTGCTAGAGACCCTAGGACAGGGGAGAATAATTCACCCCTCCACTTT.

The chain is built from TRBV20-1 and TRBJ2-3, with D perhaps being TRBD1 or TRBD2 (6 bases each). The CDR3 consists of 16 residues. The germline gives CDR1 DFQATT, CDR2 SNEGSKA (reference sequence). V lost 1 base and J 2 bases, leaving 16 bases between the germline ends. The CDR3 here is CSARVLGGISTDTQYF. CDR3 DNA sequence: TGCAGTGCTAGAGTCCTGGGGGGCATCTCCACAGATACGCAGTATTTT.

The J gene is TRBJ1-2, the V gene TRBV5-1; 8 nucleotides agree with TRBD1. Germline assignment: CDR1 SGHRS and CDR2 YFSETQ. After removal of 3 bases from V and 4 bases from J, the junction contained 11 bases not matched to a gene. The CDR3 runs to 16 residues. The DNA of the CDR3 is TGCGCCAGCAGCTGGGGACCGACAGGGGACGGCTATGGCTACACCTTC. Translated: CASSWGPTGDGYGYTF.

The gene calls are TRBV20-1 and TRBJ1-4; a weak D match, TRBD1 (5 bases). Germline V gene data show CDR1 as DFQATT and CDR2 as SNEGSKA (reference sequence). The germline V and J ends were trimmed by 4 bases and 4 bases, with 13 bases remaining between them. The CDR3 consists of 14 residues. CDR3 sequence reads: CSAKGVGGNEKLFF. CDR3 bases: TGCAGTGCTAAAGGGGTTGGGGGTAATGAAAAACTGTTTTTT.

V gene TRBV21-1 combines with J gene TRBJ2-7; TRBD1, the table's D call, was not compared with the DNA. TRBV21-1 is shown as a pseudogene. This CDR3 is 14 amino acids long. The CDR3 here is CASSPRTGGDEQYV. In nucleotides, the CDR3 is TGTGCCAGCAGCCCCCGGACAGGGGGAGACGAGCAGTACGTC.

This clonotype was counted many times. This chain's CDR3 is CASSWTSAYEQYV. Here the CDR3 DNA reads TGTGCCAGCAGCTGGACTAGCGCCTACGAGCAGTACGTC. The rearrangement uses TRBV7-2 and TRBJ2-7; the match to TRBD2 covers 9 bases. In germline, CDR1 is SGHTA, CDR2 FQGNSA. The CDR3 is made up of 13 amino acids. The J segment lost 2 bases and the V segment lost 4 bases, leaving 0 bases of the junction unmatched.

This clonotype was seen only a few times. The CDR3 DNA reads as TGCAGTGCGGCGACAGGGGAGGACTATGGCTACACCTTC. As protein: CSAATGEDYGYTF. The chain employs TRBV20-1 and TRBJ1-2; TRBD1 matches at 8 bases. The V gene end was trimmed by 6 bases and the J gene end by 3 bases; junction bases not matched to a gene: 6. The CDR3 has 13 amino acids. CDR1 DFQATT and CDR2 SNEGSKA come from the germline V gene (reference sequence).

The rearrangement joins TRBV6-5 to TRBJ2-2; the D gene is possibly TRBD2 (5 bases). Germline V gene sequence: CDR1 MNHEY, CDR2 SVGAGI. V was trimmed by 4 bases and J by 5 bases, leaving 20 bases between them. This CDR3 is 17 amino acids long. CDR3 DNA: TGTGCCAGCAGTTTCACTATCGGCACGAGGGAAACCGGGGAGCTGTTTTTT. Protein: CASSFTIGTRETGELFF.

The chain has TRBV29-1 and TRBJ2-1, with 7 bases aligning to TRBD1. Looked up from germline, CDR1 is SQVTM and CDR2 is ANQGSEA. The V and J ends lost 7 bases and 3 bases, in that order; junction bases with no gene match: 0. The CDR3 length is 11 residues. CDR3 sequence reads: CSGDSYNEQFF. CDR3 nucleotide sequence: TGCAGCGGGGACAGCTACAATGAGCAGTTCTTC.

The J gene is TRBJ2-1, the V gene TRBV20-1; D is unresolved. Trimming removed 2 bases at V and 10 bases at J, with 18 bases between. Germline CDR1 is DFQATT and CDR2 is SNEGSKA (reference sequence). This CDR3 contains 14 residues. The CDR3 spells CSARLPTKNREQFF. As DNA, the CDR3 is TGCAGTGCTAGATTGCCGACGAAGAACCGGGAGCAGTTCTTC.